The rows below give T cell receptor beta chains drawn from one sample of a study of blood T cell repertoires in COVID-19. TCRdb's copy holds only in-frame clones and misses some; the assay was immunoSEQ multiplex PCR. The sample lists more than 85,000 clones, around 90% occurring once. What was sequenced was peripheral blood. All receptors come from a man between 50 and 59 years old with active COVID-19. Both conserved end residues are part of each CDR3. The D gene is left open where the match is weak. Clone sizes are given selectively: once, few, many, or a class where the clone is expanded.

d_call: TRBD2
j_call: TRBJ2-5
v_call: TRBV2
clone_size: .
cdr3_aa: CASSSGLAGPQETQYF
cdr3_nt: TGTGCCAGCAGTAGCGGACTAGCGGGCCCCCAAGAGACCCAGTACTTC

d_call: TRBD1
j_call: TRBJ2-2
v_call: TRBV19
clone_size: .
cdr3_aa: CASSGGQGAARVELFF
cdr3_nt: TGTGCCAGTAGTGGGGGACAGGGGGCGGCCCGAGTGGAGCTGTTTTTT

d_call: TRBD2
j_call: TRBJ2-7
v_call: TRBV3-1/TRBV3-2
clone_size: few
cdr3_aa: CASSQDGLAGTYEQYF
cdr3_nt: TGTGCCAGCAGCCAAGACGGGCTAGCGGGCACCTACGAGCAGTACTTC

d_call: .
j_call: TRBJ2-1
v_call: TRBV5-6
clone_size: .
cdr3_aa: CASSSYSNEQFF
cdr3_nt: TGTGCCAGCAGCTCGTACAGCAATGAGCAGTTCTTC

d_call: .
j_call: TRBJ2-3
v_call: TRBV4-1
clone_size: once
cdr3_aa: CASSQDLDGPDTQYF
cdr3_nt: TGCGCCAGCAGCCAAGATCTTGATGGCCCAGATACGCAGTATTTT

d_call: TRBD2
j_call: TRBJ2-3
v_call: TRBV5-1
clone_size: .
cdr3_aa: CASSTQAGGPTDTQYF
cdr3_nt: TGCGCCAGCAGCACCCAAGCGGGGGGGCCCACAGATACGCAGTATTTT

d_call: TRBD2
j_call: TRBJ2-5
v_call: TRBV6-5
clone_size: .
cdr3_aa: CASSYGLDQETQYF
cdr3_nt: TGTGCCAGCAGTTACGGACTAGACCAAGAGACCCAGTACTTC

d_call: TRBD2
j_call: TRBJ2-4
v_call: TRBV2
clone_size: once
cdr3_aa: CAIWGLYKNIQYF
cdr3_nt: TGTGCCATTTGGGGACTATACAAAAACATTCAGTACTTC

d_call: .
j_call: TRBJ1-6
v_call: TRBV6-1
clone_size: .
cdr3_aa: CASSGAAFFSSYNSPLHF
cdr3_nt: TGTGCCAGCAGTGGCGCCGCCTTTTTCTCCTCCTATAATTCACCCCTCCACTTT

d_call: .
j_call: TRBJ2-1
v_call: TRBV6-4
clone_size: once
cdr3_aa: CASSSTSSSYNEQFF
cdr3_nt: TGTGCCAGCAGCTCGACTTCGAGCTCCTACAATGAGCAGTTCTTC

d_call: .
j_call: TRBJ1-5
v_call: TRBV18
clone_size: .
cdr3_aa: CASSPTGGNQPQHF
cdr3_nt: TGTGCCAGCTCACCAACGGGGGGCAATCAGCCCCAGCATTTT

d_call: TRBD1
j_call: TRBJ2-5
v_call: TRBV7-2
clone_size: .
cdr3_aa: CASSPGQVRETQYF
cdr3_nt: TGTGCCAGCAGCCCTGGACAGGTCCGGGAGACCCAGTACTTC

d_call: TRBD1
j_call: TRBJ1-2
v_call: TRBV7-3
clone_size: .
cdr3_aa: CASSFDRGSGYTF
cdr3_nt: TGTGCCAGCAGCTTCGACAGGGGGTCTGGCTACACCTTC

d_call: .
j_call: TRBJ2-3
v_call: TRBV4-1
clone_size: .
cdr3_aa: CASSQTGLSTDTQYF
cdr3_nt: TGCGCCAGCAGCCAGACAGGATTATCCACAGATACGCAGTATTTT

d_call: .
j_call: TRBJ2-5
v_call: TRBV9
clone_size: .
cdr3_aa: CASSVGHLQETQYF
cdr3_nt: TGTGCCAGCAGCGTGGGACACCTCCAAGAGACCCAGTACTTC

d_call: TRBD1
j_call: TRBJ2-4
v_call: TRBV19
clone_size: .
cdr3_aa: CASSIPTDDRGGGGVQYF
cdr3_nt: TGTGCCAGTAGTATCCCTACTGACGACAGGGGGGGAGGTGGGGTTCAGTACTTC

d_call: TRBD1
j_call: TRBJ1-2
v_call: TRBV23-1
clone_size: once
cdr3_aa: CASSHGQVAGYTF
cdr3_nt: TGCGCCAGCAGTCATGGACAGGTGGCTGGCTACACCTTC

d_call: TRBD2
j_call: TRBJ2-5
v_call: TRBV5-1
clone_size: few
cdr3_aa: CASSSDSGAETQYF
cdr3_nt: TGCGCCAGCAGCTCCGATAGCGGGGCTGAGACCCAGTACTTC

d_call: .
j_call: TRBJ2-3
v_call: TRBV9
clone_size: .
cdr3_aa: CASSVVSSTDTQYF
cdr3_nt: TGTGCCAGCAGCGTAGTGTCTAGCACAGATACGCAGTATTTT

d_call: .
j_call: TRBJ2-7
v_call: TRBV18
clone_size: .
cdr3_aa: CASSQGLSYEQYF
cdr3_nt: TGTGCCAGCTCACAAGGACTATCCTACGAGCAGTACTTC

d_call: .
j_call: TRBJ1-4
v_call: TRBV6-5
clone_size: .
cdr3_aa: CATRLGTGEKLFF
cdr3_nt: TGTGCCACGCGACTAGGAACGGGTGAAAAACTGTTTTTT

d_call: .
j_call: TRBJ2-3
v_call: TRBV6-5
clone_size: .
cdr3_aa: CASSYSGGGTDTQYF
cdr3_nt: TGTGCCAGCAGTTACTCGGGCGGGGGCACAGATACGCAGTATTTT

d_call: .
j_call: TRBJ1-5
v_call: TRBV2
clone_size: .
cdr3_aa: CASRKQYNQPQHF
cdr3_nt: TGTGCCAGCAGGAAACAGTACAATCAGCCCCAGCATTTT

d_call: .
j_call: TRBJ2-2
v_call: TRBV14
clone_size: .
cdr3_aa: CASSQAGWSTGELFF
cdr3_nt: TGTGCCAGCAGCCAAGCGGGGTGGAGCACCGGGGAGCTGTTTTTT

d_call: .
j_call: TRBJ2-7
v_call: TRBV15
clone_size: .
cdr3_aa: CATSSGGSAYEQYF
cdr3_nt: TGTGCCACCAGCAGTGGGGGGAGCGCCTACGAGCAGTACTTC

d_call: TRBD2
j_call: TRBJ2-1
v_call: TRBV5-8
clone_size: .
cdr3_aa: CASSLFSGGRITETYNEQFF
cdr3_nt: TGTGCCAGCAGCTTGTTTAGCGGGGGGCGCATAACAGAAACCTACAATGAGCAGTTCTTC

d_call: TRBD1
j_call: TRBJ1-1
v_call: TRBV27
clone_size: .
cdr3_aa: CASSLLRQGAQAFF
cdr3_nt: TGTGCCAGCAGTTTATTGAGACAGGGGGCTCAAGCTTTCTTT

d_call: .
j_call: TRBJ2-3
v_call: TRBV7-6
clone_size: .
cdr3_aa: CASSLDREDTQYF
cdr3_nt: TGTGCCAGCAGCTTAGACAGGGAGGATACGCAGTATTTT

d_call: TRBD1
j_call: TRBJ1-2
v_call: TRBV29-1
clone_size: .
cdr3_aa: CSDQGQPSYGYTF
cdr3_nt: TGCAGCGATCAGGGACAGCCTAGCTATGGCTACACCTTC

d_call: .
j_call: TRBJ2-7
v_call: TRBV5-1
clone_size: .
cdr3_aa: CASSPDTYEQYF
cdr3_nt: TGCGCCAGCAGCCCCGACACTTACGAGCAGTACTTC

d_call: .
j_call: TRBJ2-5
v_call: TRBV12-5
clone_size: .
cdr3_aa: CASGPGTSQETQYF
cdr3_nt: TGTGCTAGTGGTCCCGGGACATCCCAAGAGACCCAGTACTTC

d_call: .
j_call: TRBJ1-1
v_call: TRBV3-1/TRBV3-2
clone_size: .
cdr3_aa: CASSLGPGGTEAFF
cdr3_nt: TGTGCCAGCAGCCTGGGGCCTGGCGGCACTGAAGCTTTCTTT

d_call: .
j_call: TRBJ2-5
v_call: TRBV29-1
clone_size: few
cdr3_aa: CSVDSGFQETQYF
cdr3_nt: TGCAGCGTTGATTCAGGGTTCCAAGAGACCCAGTACTTC

d_call: .
j_call: TRBJ2-3
v_call: TRBV19
clone_size: .
cdr3_aa: CASNWGSGGRDTQYF
cdr3_nt: TGTGCCAGTAATTGGGGGTCGGGGGGCCGGGATACGCAGTATTTT

d_call: TRBD1
j_call: TRBJ2-1
v_call: TRBV18
clone_size: .
cdr3_aa: CASSEGQGAYNEQFF
cdr3_nt: TGTGCCAGCTCAGAAGGACAGGGCGCTTACAATGAGCAGTTCTTC

d_call: .
j_call: TRBJ1-3
v_call: TRBV11-2
clone_size: .
cdr3_aa: CASSERGVRNTIYF
cdr3_nt: TGTGCCAGCAGCGAACGCGGGGTTCGAAACACCATATATTTT

d_call: .
j_call: TRBJ1-2
v_call: TRBV20-1
clone_size: .
cdr3_aa: CSARDSGDPF
cdr3_nt: TGCAGTGCTAGAGATTCGGGGGATCCCTTC

d_call: TRBD1
j_call: TRBJ2-7
v_call: TRBV2
clone_size: once
cdr3_aa: CASTEGDRGREQYF
cdr3_nt: TGTGCCAGCACCGAGGGGGACAGGGGGCGCGAGCAGTACTTC

d_call: .
j_call: TRBJ2-1
v_call: TRBV11-1
clone_size: .
cdr3_aa: CASSFPGERNPFF
cdr3_nt: TGTGCCAGCAGCTTCCCCGGAGAGCGAAATCCGTTCTTC

d_call: .
j_call: TRBJ1-2
v_call: TRBV5-1
clone_size: .
cdr3_aa: CASSSRGGGYTF
cdr3_nt: TGCGCCAGCAGCTCTAGGGGGGGCGGCTACACCTTC

d_call: TRBD1
j_call: TRBJ1-3
v_call: TRBV5-1
clone_size: .
cdr3_aa: CASSSQTGYGNTIYF
cdr3_nt: TGCGCCAGCAGCTCCCAGACAGGGTACGGAAACACCATATATTTT

d_call: TRBD1
j_call: TRBJ1-4
v_call: TRBV11-1
clone_size: .
cdr3_aa: CASSSGQGREKLFF
cdr3_nt: TGTGCCAGCAGCTCAGGACAGGGTCGTGAAAAACTGTTTTTT

d_call: .
j_call: TRBJ2-3
v_call: TRBV3-1/TRBV3-2
clone_size: .
cdr3_aa: CASQWASTDTQYF
cdr3_nt: TGTGCCTCTCAATGGGCTAGCACAGATACGCAGTATTTT

d_call: .
j_call: TRBJ2-7
v_call: TRBV12-3/TRBV12-4
clone_size: .
cdr3_aa: CASRRQYNYEQYF
cdr3_nt: TGTGCCAGCCGGAGACAGTACAACTACGAGCAGTACTTC

d_call: .
j_call: TRBJ1-5
v_call: TRBV15
clone_size: once
cdr3_aa: CATSREGRYSNQPQHF
cdr3_nt: TGTGCCACCAGCAGGGAGGGTCGGTATAGCAATCAGCCCCAGCATTTT

d_call: TRBD1
j_call: TRBJ1-5
v_call: TRBV10-2
clone_size: .
cdr3_aa: CASSLHRDRVVEPQHF
cdr3_nt: TGCGCCAGCAGTCTCCACCGGGACAGGGTTGTTGAGCCCCAGCATTTT

d_call: .
j_call: TRBJ1-5
v_call: TRBV5-1
clone_size: .
cdr3_aa: CASTLTGGSNQPQHF
cdr3_nt: TGCGCCAGCACCCTAACGGGGGGAAGCAATCAGCCCCAGCATTTT

d_call: TRBD1
j_call: TRBJ1-5
v_call: TRBV18
clone_size: .
cdr3_aa: CASSPPGQVLQPQHF
cdr3_nt: TGTGCCAGCTCACCACCAGGACAGGTCCTCCAGCCCCAGCATTTT